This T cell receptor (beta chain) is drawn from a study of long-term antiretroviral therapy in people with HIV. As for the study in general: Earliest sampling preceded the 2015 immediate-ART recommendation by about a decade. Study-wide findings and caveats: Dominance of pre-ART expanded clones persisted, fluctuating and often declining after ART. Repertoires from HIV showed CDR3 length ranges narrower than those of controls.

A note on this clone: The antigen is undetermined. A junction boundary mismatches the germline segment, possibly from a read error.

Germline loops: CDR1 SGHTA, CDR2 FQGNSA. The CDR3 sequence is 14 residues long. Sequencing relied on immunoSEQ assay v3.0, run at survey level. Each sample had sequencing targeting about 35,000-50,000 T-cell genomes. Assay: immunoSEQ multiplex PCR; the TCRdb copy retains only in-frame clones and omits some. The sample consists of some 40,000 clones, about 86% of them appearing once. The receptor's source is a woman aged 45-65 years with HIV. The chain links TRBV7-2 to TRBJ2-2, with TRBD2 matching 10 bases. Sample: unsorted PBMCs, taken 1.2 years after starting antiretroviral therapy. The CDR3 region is CASSLASSGGPAIF. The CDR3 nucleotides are TGTGCCAGCAGCTTAGCTTCTAGCGGGGGCCCAGCCATTTTT.